This T cell receptor beta chain was retrieved from a study of T cell clonotyping in hematopoietic cell transplantation (dated by TCRdb to the early 2020s). In terms of the full investigation: Pretransplant samples from recipients were collected after cytoreduction. The study collected over a hundred blood samples from under 45 consecutive transplant recipients and their related donors. Patients were recruited between September 2015 and January 2017 and followed until late 2020 or death. Summary of the overall study and its limitations: Recipient repertoires showed only a small fraction of overlap with donor repertoires, and over 95% appeared de novo at the given depth. A decrease in recipient TCR diversity was observed after transplant, and a progressive increase in pathologically expanded clonotypes was seen from day 30 to day 180. The sample size was limited and the cells went unsorted, which meant the CD4 and CD8 repertoire contributions could not be told apart. Broader TCR repertoire diversity after transplant was predicted by Inverse Simpson Index values from donors and from recipients before transplant.

Germline trimming: 5 bases from V, 7 bases from J; junction bases outside gene matches: 6. CDR1 and CDR2, looked up from the germline V gene, are MNHNS and SASEGT. The cysteine opens and the phenylalanine closes a CDR3 of 13 amino acids. The read is trimmed to its CDR3 DNA, 39 bases read in frame from base 1. The immunoSEQ assay, a bias-controlled multiplex PCR with V- and J-specific primers, was used to amplify TCR beta CDR3 regions from genomic DNA. A proprietary barcode and Illumina adapter sequences were added to the CDR3 amplicons in a second PCR step. An Illumina MiSeq instrument was used for sequencing of the CDR3 libraries. In the paper's pipeline: immunoSEQ Analyzer 3.0 was used for export and quality control, with R Bioconductor and Immunarch used for downstream analyses. Repertoire metrics were calculated using only productive rearrangements within the normalized downsampled data set. In the normalized cohort, clonotypes with more than 5 templates were defined as pathologically expanded. Repertoire diversity was measured with the Inverse Simpson Index. To capture all clonotypes, CMV-specificity analyses were performed on the non-normalized data set. TCRdb took this table from immuneACCESS and kept in-frame rearrangements with V and J called. Such tables lack part of the clones; where checked against another copy, unresolved V genes explain under half of the gap, and the rest is unexplained. The V and J calls and the clone size are those of that table, but D and trimming were determined from the DNA. Present in this sample are 6,500 to 8,000 clones, roughly 88% of which were seen just once. The ten largest clonotypes hold roughly 4% of the sample.

As for this clone: Its antigen has not been determined. No clone much larger than this one lies a single base away; base qualities are absent.

Sample time point, as interpreted from the label and publication: recipient sample about 28 days before transplant, after cytoreduction. Blood from recipients was drawn roughly 28 days before transplant, then again at days 30, 100 and 180 after transplant. Using Nuclei Lysis Solution, genomic DNA was extracted from unfractionated peripheral blood mononuclear cells that were either fresh or cryopreserved. The receptor comes from a man in his thirties or forties with acute myeloid leukemia. Some clones in this sample may be carry-over from other donors' samples. The source was peripheral blood mononuclear cells, collected before stem cell transplant. In this chain, TRBV6-1 is recombined with TRBJ2-7, with 9 junctional bases fitting TRBD1. The DNA sequence is TGTGCCAGCAGTTTACAGGGGGCGCAAGAGCAGTACTTC. This yields the protein CASSLQGAQEQYF.